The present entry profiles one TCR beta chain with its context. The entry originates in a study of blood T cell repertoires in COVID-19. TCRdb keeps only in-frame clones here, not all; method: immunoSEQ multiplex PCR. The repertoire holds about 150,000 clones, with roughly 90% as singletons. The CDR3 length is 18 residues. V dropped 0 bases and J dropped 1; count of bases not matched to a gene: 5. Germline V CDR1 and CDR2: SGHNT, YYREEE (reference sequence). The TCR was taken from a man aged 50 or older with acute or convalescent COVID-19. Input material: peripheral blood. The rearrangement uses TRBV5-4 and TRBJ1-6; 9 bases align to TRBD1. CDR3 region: CASSLVTGGRSYNSPLHF. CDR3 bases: TGTGCCAGCAGCTTGGTGACAGGGGGTCGATCCTATAATTCACCCCTCCACTTT.